This is a list of T cell receptor beta chains from one sample in a study of T-cell memory formation after mild COVID-19. Each CDR3 protein gets one entry after TCRdb re-called the 5' RACE reads with MiXCR. The repertoire includes roughly 120,000 distinct CDR3 sequences, about a fifth of them detected once, and approximately 41% sits in the top ten. The sequencing input was PBMCs or a T cell subset sorted from them (not recorded which). These receptors were collected from a man in his late teens or twenties who had mild COVID-19 (a few samples of this study predate the infection). Cell type and time point are not known. The CDR3 runs from the conserved cysteine through the conserved F or W. D genes are given only for firm matches. The size of a clone is reported for some rows only, either as once, few or many, or as a class for expanded clones.

clone size: NA; J gene: TRBJ1-4; V gene: TRBV6-2/TRBV6-3; D gene: TRBD1; CDR3 protein: CASTLRTGDNEKLFF; CDR3 DNA: TGTGCCAGCACCCTCCGGACAGGGGACAATGAAAAACTGTTTTTT
clone size: few; J gene: TRBJ2-7; V gene: TRBV6-6; D gene: TRBD1; CDR3 protein: CASSYLDRGTYEQYF; CDR3 DNA: TGTGCCAGCAGTTACCTGGACAGGGGAACCTACGAGCAGTACTTC
clone size: NA; J gene: TRBJ2-3; V gene: TRBV7-9; D gene: TRBD1; CDR3 protein: CASSAPQGAATDTQYF; CDR3 DNA: TGTGCCAGCAGCGCACCACAGGGGGCCGCCACAGATACGCAGTATTTT
clone size: NA; J gene: TRBJ1-1; V gene: TRBV7-9; D gene: NA; CDR3 protein: CASTWTDTEAFF; CDR3 DNA: TGTGCCAGCACCTGGACAGACACTGAAGCTTTCTTT
clone size: NA; J gene: TRBJ1-2; V gene: TRBV9; D gene: NA; CDR3 protein: CASSVAPTTVYGYTF; CDR3 DNA: TGTGCCAGCAGCGTAGCCCCGACGACGGTCTATGGCTACACCTTC
clone size: NA; J gene: TRBJ2-3; V gene: TRBV7-2; D gene: NA; CDR3 protein: CASSLALATTDTQYF; CDR3 DNA: TGTGCCAGCAGCTTAGCTCTAGCGACCACAGATACGCAGTATTTT
clone size: NA; J gene: TRBJ2-2; V gene: TRBV5-6; D gene: NA; CDR3 protein: CASRPTGWDTGELFF; CDR3 DNA: TGTGCCAGCAGACCAACGGGTTGGGACACCGGGGAGCTGTTTTTT
clone size: few; J gene: TRBJ2-5; V gene: TRBV4-3; D gene: NA; CDR3 protein: CASSQDVGGETQYF; CDR3 DNA: TGCGCCAGCAGCCAAGATGTGGGGGGCGAGACCCAGTACTTC
clone size: once; J gene: TRBJ2-2; V gene: TRBV7-8; D gene: TRBD2; CDR3 protein: CASSSLAGVAGELFF; CDR3 DNA: TGTGCCAGCAGCTCACTAGCGGGGGTGGCCGGGGAGCTGTTTTTT
clone size: few; J gene: TRBJ2-5; V gene: TRBV9; D gene: TRBD2; CDR3 protein: CASSVDQRGGWETQYF; CDR3 DNA: TGTGCCAGCAGCGTAGACCAGCGGGGGGGCTGGGAGACCCAGTACTTC
clone size: few; J gene: TRBJ1-2; V gene: TRBV4-1; D gene: NA; CDR3 protein: CASSQVGVAYGYTF; CDR3 DNA: TGCGCCAGCAGCCAAGTAGGAGTGGCCTATGGCTACACCTTC
clone size: NA; J gene: TRBJ1-4; V gene: TRBV12-3/TRBV12-4; D gene: NA; CDR3 protein: CASSPTSEVGEKLFF; CDR3 DNA: TGTGCCAGCAGTCCGACGAGCGAGGTCGGTGAAAAACTGTTTTTT
clone size: NA; J gene: TRBJ1-2; V gene: TRBV7-6; D gene: NA; CDR3 protein: CASSLELGGAVYGYTF; CDR3 DNA: TGTGCCAGCAGCTTAGAGCTTGGGGGGGCGGTCTATGGCTACACCTTC
clone size: NA; J gene: TRBJ2-7; V gene: TRBV7-2; D gene: NA; CDR3 protein: CASSSYVGTQAYEQYF; CDR3 DNA: TGTGCCAGCAGCTCCTACGTCGGTACACAAGCCTACGAGCAGTACTTC
clone size: NA; J gene: TRBJ2-7; V gene: TRBV7-6; D gene: NA; CDR3 protein: CASSLDRTSYEQYF; CDR3 DNA: TGTGCCAGCAGCTTAGACAGGACCTCCTACGAGCAGTACTTC
clone size: NA; J gene: TRBJ2-1; V gene: TRBV6-2/TRBV6-3; D gene: NA; CDR3 protein: CATNTGTNTYNEQFF; CDR3 DNA: TGTGCCACCAATACCGGGACAAATACCTACAATGAGCAGTTCTTC
clone size: few; J gene: TRBJ2-3; V gene: TRBV9; D gene: TRBD2; CDR3 protein: CASGDGTKTDTQYF; CDR3 DNA: TGTGCCAGCGGTGACGGGACTAAAACAGATACGCAGTATTTT
clone size: NA; J gene: TRBJ2-1; V gene: TRBV7-6; D gene: TRBD2; CDR3 protein: CASMEGTSGYNEQFF; CDR3 DNA: TGTGCCAGCATGGAGGGGACTAGCGGATACAATGAGCAGTTCTTC
clone size: NA; J gene: TRBJ1-1; V gene: TRBV4-1; D gene: NA; CDR3 protein: CASSQEPPGASDTEAFF; CDR3 DNA: TGCGCCAGCAGCCAAGAACCCCCGGGGGCCTCGGACACTGAAGCTTTCTTT
clone size: NA; J gene: TRBJ2-5; V gene: TRBV7-2; D gene: NA; CDR3 protein: CASNDLVVRSQDTQYF; CDR3 DNA: TGTGCCAGCAACGACCTAGTGGTGAGGAGCCAGGACACCCAGTACTTC
clone size: NA; J gene: TRBJ1-2; V gene: TRBV29-1; D gene: NA; CDR3 protein: CSVGGMNGYTF; CDR3 DNA: TGCAGCGTTGGGGGAATGAACGGCTACACCTTC